The clone carrying this T cell receptor (beta chain) was detected a few times. What it binds is not known. This sample is drawn from a study of naive and memory T cell subsets. Study-wide results and caveats: Over 90% of naive TCR sequences appeared only once after error correction, unlike memory subsets. Diversity fell and Gini index rose from naive through CM, EM, EMRA.

Two oligonucleotides, mixed equimolar, formed the beta constant-region primer covering TRBC1 and TRBC2. An oligonucleotide with the SP2 primer and a 12-nucleotide UMI was ligated to the cDNA 3' end. MiXCR, applied by TCRdb to the UMI-ligation and nested PCR reads, yields one record per CDR3 protein. The sample lists tens of thousands of distinct CDR3 sequences; around 13% were seen once. The V segment lost 3 bases and the J segment 8 bases; nucleotides outside the gene matches: 9. The CDR3 runs 15 residues. Per germline, CDR1 SGHTA and CDR2 FQGNSA. Four subsets defined by CD45RA and CD27 were sorted after CD3, CD4, CD8 and live/dead staining.

The source is a human donor in good health. The V call is TRBV7-2, the J call TRBJ2-1; 8 positions match TRBD1. Sequencing was performed on central memory CD4+ T cells from blood. The CDR3 DNA is TGTGCCAGCAGCTTCGGACAGGGTGGTAGGGATGAGCAGTTCTTC. Translation: CASSFGQGGRDEQFF.